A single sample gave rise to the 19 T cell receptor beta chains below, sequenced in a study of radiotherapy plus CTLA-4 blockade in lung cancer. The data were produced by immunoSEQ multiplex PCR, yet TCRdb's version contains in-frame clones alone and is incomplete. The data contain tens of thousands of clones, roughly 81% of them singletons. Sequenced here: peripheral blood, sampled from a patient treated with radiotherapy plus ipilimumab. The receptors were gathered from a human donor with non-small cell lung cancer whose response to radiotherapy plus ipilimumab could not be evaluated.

DNA for the CDR3: TGTGCCAGCAGCTTGGCTTGGCGGAGTGAGCAGTTCTTC. Translation gives CASSLAWRSEQFF. J is TRBJ2-1 and V is TRBV5-4; unclear D gene. Germline V gene data show CDR1 as SGHNT and CDR2 as YYREEE (reference sequence). Trimming shortened V by 0 bases and J by 9 bases, and 10 bases separated the two germline ends. CDR3 size: 13 residues.

CDR3 in DNA: TGTGCCAGCAGTTCGACAGGGGAGCACACAGATACGCAGTATTTT. This gives the protein CASSSTGEHTDTQYF. The gene calls are TRBV28 and TRBJ2-3; TRBD1 matches at 8 bases. There are 15 residues in the CDR3. The trim removed 4 bases at V and 2 bases at J, leaving 5 bases unmatched. Germline assignment: CDR1 MDHEN and CDR2 SYDVKM.

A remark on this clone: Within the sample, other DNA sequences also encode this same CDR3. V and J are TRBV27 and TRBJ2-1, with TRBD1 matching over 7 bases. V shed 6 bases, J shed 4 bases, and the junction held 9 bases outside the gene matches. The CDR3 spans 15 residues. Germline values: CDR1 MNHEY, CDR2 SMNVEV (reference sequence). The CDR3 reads CASSSRDSSYNEQFF. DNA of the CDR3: TGTGCCAGCAGCAGCCGGGACAGTTCGTACAATGAGCAGTTCTTC.

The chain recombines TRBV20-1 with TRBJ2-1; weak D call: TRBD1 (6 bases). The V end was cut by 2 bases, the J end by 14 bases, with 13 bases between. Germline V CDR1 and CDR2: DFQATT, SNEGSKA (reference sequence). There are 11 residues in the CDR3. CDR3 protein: CSARSGAREFF. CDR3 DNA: TGCAGTGCTAGATCAGGGGCGCGGGAGTTCTTC.

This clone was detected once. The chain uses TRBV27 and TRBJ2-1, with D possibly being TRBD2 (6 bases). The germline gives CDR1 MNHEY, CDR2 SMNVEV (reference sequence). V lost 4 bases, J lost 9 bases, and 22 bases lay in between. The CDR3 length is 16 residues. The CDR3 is CASSSREVGMRGEQFF. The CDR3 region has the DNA TGTGCCAGCAGTTCCAGGGAGGTGGGCATGCGGGGTGAGCAGTTCTTC.

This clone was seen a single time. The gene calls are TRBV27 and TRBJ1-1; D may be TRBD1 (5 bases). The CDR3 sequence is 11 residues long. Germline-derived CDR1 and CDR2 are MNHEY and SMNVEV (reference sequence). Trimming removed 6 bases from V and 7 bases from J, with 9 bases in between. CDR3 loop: CASRGPVEAFF. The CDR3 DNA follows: TGTGCCAGCAGGGGGCCGGTTGAAGCTTTCTTT.

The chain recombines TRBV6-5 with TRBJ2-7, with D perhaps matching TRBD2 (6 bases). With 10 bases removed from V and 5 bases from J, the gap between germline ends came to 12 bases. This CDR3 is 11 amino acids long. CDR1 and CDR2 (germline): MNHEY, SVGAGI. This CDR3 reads CATRRAHEQYF. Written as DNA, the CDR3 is TGTGCCACCAGGAGGGCCCACGAGCAGTACTTC.

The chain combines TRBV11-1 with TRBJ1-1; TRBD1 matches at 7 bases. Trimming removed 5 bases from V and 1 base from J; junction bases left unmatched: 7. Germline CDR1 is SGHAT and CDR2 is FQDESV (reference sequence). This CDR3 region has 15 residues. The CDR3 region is CASSPRDRENTEAFF. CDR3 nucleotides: TGTGCCAGCAGCCCCCGGGACAGAGAGAACACTGAAGCTTTCTTT.

The CDR3 reads CASSFRSRGEQYF. The CDR3, as DNA: TGTGCCAGCAGTTTCCGGTCACGGGGTGAGCAGTACTTC. The rearrangement uses TRBV27 and TRBJ2-7; D is possibly TRBD2 (5 bases). V gave up 3 bases and J gave up 7 bases, with 13 bases separating them. The CDR3 covers 13 residues. Germline values: CDR1 MNHEY, CDR2 SMNVEV (reference sequence).

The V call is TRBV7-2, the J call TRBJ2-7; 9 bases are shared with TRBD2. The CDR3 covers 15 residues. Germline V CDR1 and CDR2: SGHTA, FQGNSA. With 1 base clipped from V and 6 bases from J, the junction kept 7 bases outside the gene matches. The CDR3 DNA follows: TGTGCCAGCAGCTTAGGTAGCGGGAGTCCTGGCGAGCAGTACTTC. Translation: CASSLGSGSPGEQYF.

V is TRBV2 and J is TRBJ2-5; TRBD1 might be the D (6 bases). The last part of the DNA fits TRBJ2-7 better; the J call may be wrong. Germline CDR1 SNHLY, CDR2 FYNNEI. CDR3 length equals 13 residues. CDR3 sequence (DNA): TGTGCCAGCAGTTCGGGACACCCCTACGAGCAGTACTTC. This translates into CASSSGHPYEQYF.

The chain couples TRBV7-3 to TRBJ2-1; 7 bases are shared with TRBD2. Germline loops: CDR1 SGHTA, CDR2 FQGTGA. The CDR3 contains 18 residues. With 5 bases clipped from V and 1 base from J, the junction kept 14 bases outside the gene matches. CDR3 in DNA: TGTGCCAGCAGCACCCCGACGTCCGGCGGGAGTTCCTACAATGAGCAGTTCTTC. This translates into CASSTPTSGGSSYNEQFF. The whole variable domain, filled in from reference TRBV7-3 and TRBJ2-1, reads GAGVSQTPSNKVTEKGKYVELRCDPISGHTALYWYRQSLGQGPEFLIYFQGTGAADDSGLPNDRFFAVRPEGSVSTLKIQRTERGDSAVYLCASSTPTSGGSSYNEQFFGPGTRLTVL.

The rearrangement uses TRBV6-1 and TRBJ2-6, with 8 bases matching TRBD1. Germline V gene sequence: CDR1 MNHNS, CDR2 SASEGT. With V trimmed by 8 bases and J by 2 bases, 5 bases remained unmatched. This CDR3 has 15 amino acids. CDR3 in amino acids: CASRTGRTGANVLTF. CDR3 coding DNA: TGTGCCAGCCGGACAGGGAGAACTGGGGCCAACGTCCTGACTTTC.

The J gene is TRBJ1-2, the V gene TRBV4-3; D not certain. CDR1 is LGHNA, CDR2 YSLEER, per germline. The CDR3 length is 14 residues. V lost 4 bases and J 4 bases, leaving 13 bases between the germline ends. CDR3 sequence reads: CASSPVSGVYGYTF. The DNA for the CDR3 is TGCGCCAGCAGCCCCGTTAGCGGGGTCTATGGCTACACCTTC.

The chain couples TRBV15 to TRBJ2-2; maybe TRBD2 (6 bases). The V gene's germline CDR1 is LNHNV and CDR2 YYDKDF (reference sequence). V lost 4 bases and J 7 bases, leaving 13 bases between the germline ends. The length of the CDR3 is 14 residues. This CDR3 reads CATSKGLGGGELFF. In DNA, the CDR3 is TGTGCCACCAGCAAGGGACTTGGGGGCGGGGAGCTGTTTTTT. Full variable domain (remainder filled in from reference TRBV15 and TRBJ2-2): DAMVIQNPRYQVTQFGKPVTLSCSQTLNHNVMYWYQQKSSQAPKLLFHYYDKDFNNEADTPDNFQSRRPNTSFCFLDIRSPGLGDTAMYLCATSKGLGGGELFFGEGSRLTVL.

As DNA, the CDR3 is TGTGCCAGCTCACCATCCCAGGGAGGGGAGTATGGCTACACCTTC. Translation gives CASSPSQGGEYGYTF. This sequence joins TRBV18 and TRBJ1-2; possible D gene TRBD1, 5 bases. From germline, CDR1 is KGHSH and CDR2 LQKENI. There are 15 residues in the CDR3. V was clipped by 2 bases and J by 5 bases, with 15 bases between them.

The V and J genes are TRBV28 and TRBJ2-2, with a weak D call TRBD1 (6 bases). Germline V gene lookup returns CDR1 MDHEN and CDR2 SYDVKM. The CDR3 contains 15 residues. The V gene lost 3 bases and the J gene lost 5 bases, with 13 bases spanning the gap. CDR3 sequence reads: CASSFSGAGTGELFF. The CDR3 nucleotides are TGTGCCAGCAGTTTCTCAGGGGCCGGTACCGGGGAGCTGTTTTTT.

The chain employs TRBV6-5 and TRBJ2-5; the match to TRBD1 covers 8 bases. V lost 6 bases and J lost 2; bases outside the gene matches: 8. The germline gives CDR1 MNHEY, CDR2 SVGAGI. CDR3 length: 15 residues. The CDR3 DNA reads TGTGCCAGCAGCGTAGGTTGGGACAGGCAAGAGACCCAGTACTTC. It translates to CASSVGWDRQETQYF.

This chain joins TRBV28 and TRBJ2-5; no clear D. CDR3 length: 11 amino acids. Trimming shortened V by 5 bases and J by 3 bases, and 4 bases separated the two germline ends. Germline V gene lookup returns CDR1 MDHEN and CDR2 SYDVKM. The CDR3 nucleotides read TGTGCCAGCAGTCTTAAAGAGACCCAGTACTTC. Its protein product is CASSLKETQYF.